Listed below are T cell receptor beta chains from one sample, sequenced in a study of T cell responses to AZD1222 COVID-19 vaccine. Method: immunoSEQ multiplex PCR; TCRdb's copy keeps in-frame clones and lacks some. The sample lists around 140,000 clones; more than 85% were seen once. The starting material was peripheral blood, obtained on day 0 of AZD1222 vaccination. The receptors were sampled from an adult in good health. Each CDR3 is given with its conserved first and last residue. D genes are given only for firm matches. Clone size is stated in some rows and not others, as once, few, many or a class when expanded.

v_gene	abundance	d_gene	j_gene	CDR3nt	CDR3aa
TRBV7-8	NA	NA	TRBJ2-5	TGTGCCAGCAGTTCTGGGTGGGGCCAGTACTTC	CASSSGWGQYF
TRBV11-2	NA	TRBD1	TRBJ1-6	TGTGCCAGCAGCTGGGCCGGACAGGGGTTGCGTTCACCCCTCCACTTT	CASSWAGQGLRSPLHF
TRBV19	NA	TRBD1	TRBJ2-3	TGTGCCAGTACCCCGGGGGACAGGTTAGCAGATACGCAGTATTTT	CASTPGDRLADTQYF
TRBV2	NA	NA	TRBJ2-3	TGTGCCAGCAGTGGACAGTCTAGCACAGATACGCAGTATTTT	CASSGQSSTDTQYF
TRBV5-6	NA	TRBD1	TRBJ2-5	TGTGCCAGCAGCTTGCGTCGGACAGGGGGCAAAGAGACCCAGTACTTC	CASSLRRTGGKETQYF
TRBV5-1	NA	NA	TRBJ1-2	TGCGCCAGCAGCCCCGGACAGAACTATGGCTACACCTTC	CASSPGQNYGYTF
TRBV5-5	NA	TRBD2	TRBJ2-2	TGTGCCAGCAGCAAGGGACTAGCGGACACCGGGGAGCTGTTTTTT	CASSKGLADTGELFF
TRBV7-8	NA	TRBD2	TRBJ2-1	TGTGCCAGCAGCTTACCGGGGGGGACTCTAGTCGTTGAGCAGTTCTTC	CASSLPGGTLVVEQFF
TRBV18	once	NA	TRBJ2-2	TGTGCCAGCTCACTTGGGCCAGCTCGCAACACCGGGGAGCTGTTTTTT	CASSLGPARNTGELFF
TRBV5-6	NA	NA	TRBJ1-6	TGTGCCAGCAGCTTAAGGGACTCCTATAATTCACCCCTCCACTTT	CASSLRDSYNSPLHF
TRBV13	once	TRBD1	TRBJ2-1	TGTGCCAGCAGCTCGCAGGACAGGGGTAATGAGCAGTTCTTC	CASSSQDRGNEQFF
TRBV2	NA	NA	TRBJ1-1	TGTGCCAGCAGTGTTCGGGGGCTGAACACTGAAGCTTTCTTT	CASSVRGLNTEAFF
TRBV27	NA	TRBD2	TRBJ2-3	TGTGCCAGCAGTTTAGGGACTAGCGGGGGGTATACGCAGTATTTT	CASSLGTSGGYTQYF
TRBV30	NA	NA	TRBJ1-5	TGTGCCTGGAGTCCGACAGTATGGCAGCCCCAGCATTTT	CAWSPTVWQPQHF
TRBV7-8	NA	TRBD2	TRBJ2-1	TGTGCCGTTTACCATACCGGGACTAGCGGGGACAATGAGCAGTTCTTC	CAVYHTGTSGDNEQFF
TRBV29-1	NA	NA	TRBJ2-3	TGCAGCGTTAGGGACTCAGGCACAGATACGCAGTATTTT	CSVRDSGTDTQYF
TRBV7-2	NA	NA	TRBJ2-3	TGTGCCAGCAGCCACGGGGCAGATACGCAGTATTTT	CASSHGADTQYF
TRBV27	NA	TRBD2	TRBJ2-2	TGTGCCAGCAGTTCCCCGCCGGGACTACTCCACACCGGGGAGCTGTTTTTT	CASSSPPGLLHTGELFF
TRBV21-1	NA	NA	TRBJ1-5	TGTGCCAGCAGCGGCTATGGCAAACTGGAAAATAGCAATCAGCCCCAGCATTTT	CASSGYGKLENSNQPQHF
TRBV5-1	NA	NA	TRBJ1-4	TGCGCCAGCAGCTTGCTCTCCCCTGCAACTAATGAAAAACTGTTTTTT	CASSLLSPATNEKLFF
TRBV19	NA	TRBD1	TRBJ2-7	TGTGCCAGTAGTCCTACCGGGACAGCAACTAACTCGCAGTACTTC	CASSPTGTATNSQYF
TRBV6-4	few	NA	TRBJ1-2	TGTGCCAGCAGGGACCGGGACGGAGATAACTATGGCTACACCTTC	CASRDRDGDNYGYTF
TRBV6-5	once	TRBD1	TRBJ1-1	TGTGCCAGCACTCAGACAGGGTATGACACTGAAGCTTTCTTT	CASTQTGYDTEAFF
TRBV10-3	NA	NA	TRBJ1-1	TGTGCCATCACTAAGGACGGACTAAACACTGAAGCTTTCTTT	CAITKDGLNTEAFF